The 16 T cell receptor beta chains listed next were all sequenced from one sample in a study of blood T cell repertoires in COVID-19. Repertoires were generated with immunoSEQ multiplex PCR, while TCRdb's copy carries only in-frame clones and drops some. This sample has approximately 250,000 clones, with nearly 85% found just once. The sequenced sample was peripheral blood. The receptors shown here come from a human donor in a cohort sampled during active COVID-19.

V is TRBV5-1 and J is TRBJ2-7; no reliable D call. CDR3 length equals 14 residues. Germline V gene lookup returns CDR1 SGHRS and CDR2 YFSETQ. Trimming removed 3 bases from V and 7 bases from J, with 17 bases in between. The chain's CDR3 is CASSSRVSHGEQYF. CDR3 sequence (DNA): TGCGCCAGCAGCTCCCGAGTTAGCCACGGGGAGCAGTACTTC.

The chain couples TRBV29-1 to TRBJ2-7; 9 nucleotides match TRBD1. Trimming at V came to 3 bases and at J to 4 bases, leaving 10 bases not matched to a gene. The CDR3 totals 15 residues. In germline, CDR1 is SQVTM, CDR2 ANQGSEA. CDR3 DNA sequence: TGCAGCGTTGACCTCGGGACAGGGAAGCTTTACGAGCAGTACTTC. It is translated as CSVDLGTGKLYEQYF.

The sample holds a few counts of this clone. The V call is TRBV30, the J call TRBJ1-6; no definite D call. This CDR3 spans 15 amino acids. V was clipped by 8 bases and J by 0 bases, with 14 bases between them. CDR1 and CDR2 from the germline V gene are GTSNPN and SVGIG (reference sequence). The CDR3 spells CALDRRSSYNSPLHF. CDR3 nucleotide sequence: TGTGCCCTTGATCGTCGGAGCTCCTATAATTCACCCCTCCACTTT.

This sequence joins TRBV6-6 and TRBJ1-2; maybe TRBD1 (5 bases). CDR1 and CDR2 from the germline V gene are MNHNY and SVGAGI (reference sequence). V gave up 3 bases and J gave up 2 bases, with 16 bases separating them. The CDR3 totals 16 residues. CDR3 in amino acids: CASSYDRELDNYGYTF. CDR3 coding DNA: TGTGCCAGCAGTTATGACAGAGAATTAGACAACTATGGCTACACCTTC.

V gene TRBV5-4 combines with J gene TRBJ1-3; tentatively, D is TRBD1 (5 bases). The CDR3 sequence is 14 residues long. V lost 2 bases to trimming and J lost 0 bases, with 6 bases between them. The germline V gene has CDR1 SGHNT and CDR2 YYREEE (reference sequence). This CDR3 is CASSFTGSGNTIYF. CDR3 DNA sequence: TGTGCCAGCAGCTTCACAGGCTCTGGAAACACCATATATTTT.

The genes are TRBV9 and TRBJ2-2, with D perhaps TRBD1 (6 bases). Looked up from germline, CDR1 is SGDLS and CDR2 is YYNGEE. The ends were cut back, 2 bases at V and 5 bases at J, with 16 bases in the middle. The CDR3 contains 16 residues. CDR3 bases: TGTGCCAGCAGCGTTGAGCAGGGGAGAAGGACCGGGGAGCTGTTTTTT. Translation: CASSVEQGRRTGELFF. Full variable domain (remainder filled in from reference TRBV9 and TRBJ2-2): DSGVTQTPKHLITATGQRVTLRCSPRSGDLSVYWYQQSLDQGLQFLIQYYNGEERAKGNILERFSAQQFPDLHSELNLSSLELGDSALYFCASSVEQGRRTGELFFGEGSRLTVL.

About this clone: A junction end diverges from the germline sequence, so it may reflect a read error. The V gene is TRBV9, the J gene TRBJ2-1, with 16 bases matching TRBD2. The CDR3 extends over 16 amino acids. Germline CDR1 reads SGDLS; CDR2 reads YYNGEE. CDR3: CASSVLSGTSGRARVF. The CDR3 DNA reads TGTGCCAGCAGCGTCCTCTCCGGGACTAGCGGGAGGGCGCGGGTCTTC.

The chain is built from TRBV7-2 and TRBJ2-3; 15 nucleotides agree with TRBD2. The germline CDR1 and CDR2 sequences are SGHTA and FQGNSA. This CDR3 is built from 16 residues. V lost 5 bases and J lost 8; bases outside the gene matches: 8. This CDR3 is CASSLGTSGGQGTQYF. The CDR3 DNA is TGTGCCAGCAGCCTAGGGACTAGCGGGGGGCAGGGTACGCAGTATTTT.

The CDR3 spells CASSVAGARNTGELFF. DNA for the CDR3: TGTGCCAGCAGCGTAGCGGGGGCTAGAAACACCGGGGAGCTGTTTTTT. This chain joins TRBV6-2 or TRBV6-3 and TRBJ2-2, with 9 bases fitting TRBD2. This CDR3 has 16 amino acids. Germline V lookup: CDR1 MNHEY, CDR2 SVGEGT. V lost 6 bases, J lost 2 bases, and 7 bases stayed unmatched.

This sequence joins TRBV6-5 and TRBJ1-3; 8 bases align to TRBD1. The germline CDR1 and CDR2 sequences are MNHEY and SVGAGI. The length of the CDR3 is 16 residues. After removal of 7 bases from V and 7 bases from J, the junction contained 15 bases not matched to a gene. The CDR3 bases are TGTGCCAGCACCTACTCGAGGACAGGGAAGACGAACACCATATATTTT. Translation gives CASTYSRTGKTNTIYF.

The genes are TRBV9 and TRBJ2-5; 10 bases are shared with TRBD2. The CDR3 has 15 amino acids. The trim removed 3 bases at V and 1 base at J, leaving 3 bases unmatched. Germline lookup yields CDR1 SGDLS and CDR2 YYNGEE. CDR3 sequence: CASSAGLATQETQYF. CDR3 sequence (DNA): TGTGCCAGCAGCGCGGGACTAGCGACCCAAGAGACCCAGTACTTC.

The V call is TRBV6-1, the J call TRBJ1-5; possibly TRBD1 for D (5 bases). V gave up 4 bases and J gave up 3 bases, with 16 bases separating them. The germline V gene has CDR1 MNHNS and CDR2 SASEGT. There are 16 residues in the CDR3. Written as DNA, the CDR3 is TGTGCCAGCAGTGGAGGTGCGGGGGTCACCAATCAGCCCCAGCATTTT. As protein: CASSGGAGVTNQPQHF.

The rearrangement joins TRBV30 to TRBJ2-1, with D perhaps TRBD2 (6 bases). V was clipped by 5 bases and J by 2 bases, with 10 bases between them. The CDR3 spans 13 residues. Germline lookup yields CDR1 GTSNPN and CDR2 SVGIG (reference sequence). CDR3 coding DNA: TGTGCCTGGTGGAGGGCCACCTACAATGAGCAGTTCTTC. Translation gives CAWWRATYNEQFF.

The V and J genes are TRBV7-9 and TRBJ2-7; tentative D call: TRBD2 (7 bases). The V gene's germline CDR1 is SEHNR and CDR2 FQNEAQ (reference sequence). This CDR3 has 15 residues. The ends were cut back, 4 bases at V and 5 bases at J, with 18 bases in the middle. DNA for the CDR3: TGTGCCAGCAGCTCCTTAAGGGGGGGAAACGACGAGCAGTACTTC. It yields the protein CASSSLRGGNDEQYF.

The chain links TRBV13 to TRBJ2-2; no clear D. The CDR3 loop spans 11 amino acids. V lost 5 bases and J 7 bases, leaving 5 bases between the germline ends. Germline CDR1 and CDR2: PRHDT and FYEKMQ (reference sequence). This CDR3 reads CASSLFGELFF. The CDR3 DNA is TGTGCCAGCAGCCTTTTCGGGGAGCTGTTTTTT.

Note on this clone: Additional DNA sequences in this sample encode the identical CDR3. This chain joins TRBV5-1 and TRBJ2-2; 10 bases are shared with TRBD2. The CDR3 sequence is 16 residues long. V was clipped by 4 bases and J by 0 bases; unmatched bases: 3. In germline, CDR1 is SGHRS, CDR2 YFSETQ. CDR3 in DNA: TGCGCCAGCAGCCCTCTAGCGGGAGCGAACACCGGGGAGCTGTTTTTT. This encodes CASSPLAGANTGELFF.